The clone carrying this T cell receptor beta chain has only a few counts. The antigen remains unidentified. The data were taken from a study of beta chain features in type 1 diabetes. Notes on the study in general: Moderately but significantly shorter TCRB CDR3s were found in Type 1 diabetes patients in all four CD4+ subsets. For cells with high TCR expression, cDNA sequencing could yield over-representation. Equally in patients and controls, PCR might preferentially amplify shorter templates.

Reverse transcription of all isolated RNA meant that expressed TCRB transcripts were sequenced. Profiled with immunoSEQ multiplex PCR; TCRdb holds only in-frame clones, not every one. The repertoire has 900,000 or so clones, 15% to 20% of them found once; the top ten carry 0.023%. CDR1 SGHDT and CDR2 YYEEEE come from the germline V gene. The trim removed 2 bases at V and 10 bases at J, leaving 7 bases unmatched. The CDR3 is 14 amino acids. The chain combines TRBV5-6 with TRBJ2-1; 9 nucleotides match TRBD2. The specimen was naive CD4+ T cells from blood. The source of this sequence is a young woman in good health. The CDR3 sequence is CASSLGSGSTEQFF. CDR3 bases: TGTGCCAGCAGCTTAGGTAGCGGGAGTACCGAGCAGTTCTTC. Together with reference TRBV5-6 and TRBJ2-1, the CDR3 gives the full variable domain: DAGVTQSPTHLIKTRGQQVTLRCSPKSGHDTVSWYQQALGQGPQFIFQYYEEEERQRGNFPDRFSGHQFPNYSSELNVNALLLGDSALYLCASSLGSGSTEQFFGPGTRLTVL.